This T cell receptor beta chain was profiled in a study of T cell repertoires in cytomegalovirus infection. As for the study in general: Selected CMV epitopes included recently identified HLA-C-restricted ones as well as well-studied HLA-B-restricted ones. Carrying CMV and the relevant HLA type showed in public TCR beta signatures. The study, taken as a whole, reports: The study found HLA-C-restricted CMV-specific TCR beta clonotypes dominating the ex vivo response. Carriers of CMV plus the relevant HLA were identified by cumulative public TCR beta family frequency.

Using its own MiXCR run on the reads, TCRdb lists one record per CDR3 protein. The sample includes tens of thousands of distinct CDR3 sequences, 20% to 25% of them seen just once. The CDR3 contains 14 residues. Germline loops: CDR1 SSHAT, CDR2 FNYEAQ (reference sequence). The V gene lost 3 bases and the J gene lost 2 bases, with 10 bases spanning the gap. Of note for this clonotype: Its specificity is unknown.

This clonotype originated in a human donor in good health (CMV status not recorded). Some clones in this sample may be carry-over from other donors' samples. This rearrangement joins TRBV7-7 to TRBJ1-1; D ambiguous. The sample here was CD8+ T cells from cultured PBMCs, taken from culture after CMV antigen stimulation. The chain's CDR3 is CASSLDGPNTEAFF. CDR3 nucleotides: TGTGCCAGCAGCTTGGATGGACCAAACACTGAAGCTTTCTTT.